One T cell receptor (beta chain) is described in this entry. The sample comes from a study of blood T cell repertoires in COVID-19. The CDR3 runs 14 residues. Germline values: CDR1 ENHRY, CDR2 SYGVKD. Trimming cost V 6 bases and J 7 bases; bases outside gene matches: 4. Original methodology: The authors estimated nucleated cell counts from reference gene primer amplification. The repertoire was sequenced with immunoSEQ multiplex PCR; TCRdb's copy has only in-frame clones and lacks some. V and J calls and clone size are copied from that table; D and trimming were computed from the DNA. The data show 200,000 or so clones, 65% to 85% seen once.

The sequence was collected from a young woman who had recovered from COVID-19. The sample taken for sequencing was peripheral blood. V is TRBV10-3 and J is TRBJ1-4; 11 bases are a match to TRBD1. The CDR3 DNA follows: TGTGCCATCAGCACCGGGACAGGGGGTGAAAAACTGTTTTTT. It yields the protein CAISTGTGGEKLFF.